These 27 T cell receptor beta chains were sequenced from one sample in a study of cytomegalovirus exposure and HLA in healthy donors (dated by TCRdb to the late 2010s). Library preparation used the immunoSEQ multiplex PCR assay. What TCRdb holds here is the immuneACCESS table cut down to in-frame rearrangements. Part of the clones is not present; checked against another copy, under half of the missing clones reflect an unresolved V gene, and the others are unexplained. The sample table lists 200,000 to 250,000 clones, approximately 87% of them with a count of one. Of the sample, around 5.4% falls within the top ten clones. Sequences were obtained from PBMCs. The receptors were sampled from a woman under 30 in good health and CMV-seronegative.

The chain carries TRBV9 and TRBJ2-2, with a weak D call TRBD1 (5 bases). This CDR3 has 15 amino acids. CDR1 SGDLS and CDR2 YYNGEE come from the germline V gene. Between the trimmed V and J ends, which lost 0 bases and 8 bases, there was a span of 14 bases. CDR3: CASSVESGRTGELFF. The CDR3 nucleotides read TGTGCCAGCAGCGTAGAGTCAGGGCGAACGGGGGAGCTGTTTTTT.

This chain links TRBV5-1 with TRBJ2-3; D may be TRBD2 (5 bases). CDR3 length: 14 residues. The ends were cut back, 4 bases at V and 6 bases at J, with 15 bases in the middle. Germline assignment: CDR1 SGHRS and CDR2 YFSETQ. CDR3 residues: CASSGGRTVDTQYF. The CDR3 nucleotides read TGCGCCAGCAGCGGAGGACGCACGGTGGATACGCAGTATTTT.

The V gene is TRBV30, the J gene TRBJ1-6, with D tentatively TRBD1 (5 bases). This CDR3 spans 12 amino acids. V lost 3 bases to trimming and J lost 10 bases, with 10 bases between them. Germline assignment: CDR1 GTSNPN and CDR2 SVGIG (reference sequence). CDR3 residues: CAWRGTESPLHF. CDR3 nucleotides: TGTGCCTGGAGGGGGACGGAATCACCCCTCCACTTT.

The V call is TRBV13, the J call TRBJ2-5, with D perhaps matching TRBD2 (6 bases). CDR1 and CDR2 (germline): PRHDT, FYEKMQ (reference sequence). Trimming removed 9 bases from V and 7 bases from J, with 24 bases in between. This CDR3 has 15 residues. The CDR3 nucleotides read TGTGCCAGTCTTCGCGAAGGGAGGAGGTATGGGACCCAGTACTTC. This translates into CASLREGRRYGTQYF.

The chain carries TRBV27 and TRBJ2-7; 9 bases are shared with TRBD1. CDR3 length: 14 residues. CDR1 and CDR2 from the germline V gene are MNHEY and SMNVEV (reference sequence). V was pared by 6 bases and J by 5 bases, with 8 bases of the junction left unmatched. In nucleotides, the CDR3 is TGTGCCAGCAGCAAACAGGGGGCAGGGAACGAGCAGTACTTC. It yields the protein CASSKQGAGNEQYF.

The chain couples TRBV4-1 to TRBJ2-7; TRBD2 agrees at 7 bases. Germline assignment: CDR1 MGHRA and CDR2 YSYEKL. This CDR3 has 15 residues. The V and J ends lost 1 base and 0 bases, in that order; junction bases with no gene match: 3. The chain's CDR3 is CASSQGEGSSYEQYF. CDR3 DNA: TGCGCCAGCAGCCAAGGGGAGGGTAGCTCCTACGAGCAGTACTTC.

This sequence joins TRBV6-5 and TRBJ2-2, with D perhaps matching TRBD2 (6 bases). CDR3 length: 14 amino acids. Germline V gene lookup returns CDR1 MNHEY and CDR2 SVGAGI. V dropped 4 bases and J dropped 2 bases, with 8 bases sitting between them. As DNA, the CDR3 is TGTGCCAGCAGTTGGGGACTCAACACCGGGGAGCTGTTTTTT. Protein: CASSWGLNTGELFF.

The table lists this clone with a few counts. This chain's CDR3 is CASSPARDSNQPQHF. DNA of the CDR3: TGTGCCAGCAGCCCGGCGAGGGATAGCAATCAGCCCCAGCATTTT. This rearrangement joins TRBV4-2 to TRBJ1-5; D is uncertain. Per germline, CDR1 LGHNA and CDR2 YNFKEQ. CDR3 length: 15 residues. Trimming left V 4 bases short and J 0 bases short, with 10 bases between.

The V gene is TRBV19, the J gene TRBJ1-2; D uncertain. This CDR3 region has 15 residues. Trimming took off 0 bases at V and 4 bases at J, with 12 bases between the two ends. The germline gives CDR1 LNHDA, CDR2 SQIVND (reference sequence). CDR3 region: CASSIEANRRYGYTF. The CDR3 DNA is TGTGCCAGTAGTATAGAAGCGAACAGACGCTATGGCTACACCTTC.

This chain links TRBV5-1 with TRBJ1-3; the D is unclear. In germline, CDR1 is SGHRS, CDR2 YFSETQ. V dropped 0 bases and J dropped 4 bases, with 5 bases sitting between them. The CDR3 consists of 13 residues. CDR3 sequence: CASSLEPGNTIYF. CDR3 sequence (DNA): TGCGCCAGCAGCTTGGAACCCGGAAACACCATATATTTT.

This clone was found once. This sample includes further DNA sequences coding for the same CDR3. This chain uses TRBV5-1 with TRBJ1-1; TRBD1 is a possible D gene (6 bases). Germline V gives CDR1 SGHRS, CDR2 YFSETQ. This CDR3 spans 14 amino acids. Trimming pared 0 bases from V and 5 bases from J, leaving 11 bases between. The CDR3 protein is CASSLVGGGTEAFF. The CDR3 DNA reads as TGCGCCAGCAGCTTGGTCGGGGGCGGAACTGAAGCTTTCTTT.

This chain connects TRBV4-2 to TRBJ2-3; 10 bases fit TRBD2. The ends lost 1 base at V and 0 bases at J; junction bases unmatched: 10. Looked up from germline, CDR1 is LGHNA and CDR2 is YNFKEQ. The CDR3 has 19 amino acids. The CDR3 DNA reads TGTGCCAGCAGCCAAGTAGAAATTGCTAGCGGGGGTAGCACAGATACGCAGTATTTT. It specifies CASSQVEIASGGSTDTQYF.

The rearrangement joins TRBV19 to TRBJ2-3; the D is unclear. V was clipped by 7 bases and J by 5 bases, with 7 bases between them. Germline V lookup: CDR1 LNHDA, CDR2 SQIVND (reference sequence). CDR3 length: 11 amino acids. CDR3 in amino acids: CASTIGDTQYF. DNA of the CDR3: TGTGCCAGTACTATTGGAGATACGCAGTATTTT.

Here the CDR3 reads CAWKKGDNSYNEQFF. Here the CDR3 DNA reads TGTGCCTGGAAAAAGGGGGATAACTCCTACAATGAGCAGTTCTTC. The chain links TRBV30 to TRBJ2-1; a possible D gene is TRBD1 (6 bases). Germline CDR1 GTSNPN, CDR2 SVGIG (reference sequence). The CDR3 length is 15 residues. V dropped 4 bases and J dropped 0 bases, with 13 bases sitting between them.

The rearrangement joins TRBV4-1 to TRBJ1-2; D remains unclear. The germline V gene has CDR1 MGHRA and CDR2 YSYEKL. V shed 2 bases and J shed 3 bases, with 4 bases lying between them. The length of the CDR3 is 12 residues. The CDR3 reads CASSQQDYGYTF. The DNA of the CDR3 is TGCGCCAGCAGCCAACAGGACTATGGCTACACCTTC.

This sequence joins TRBV10-3 and TRBJ2-7, with 8 positions matching TRBD2. J gave up 7 bases and V 4 bases, and 6 bases lay outside the gene matches. The CDR3 length is 13 residues. CDR1 and CDR2 from the germline V gene are ENHRY and SYGVKD. The CDR3 DNA sequence: TGTGCCATCAGTGGGGGGACTAGTGGTGAGCAGTACTTC. This codes for CAISGGTSGEQYF.

The genes are TRBV13 and TRBJ1-2; tentatively, D is TRBD1 (6 bases). Germline-derived CDR1 and CDR2 are PRHDT and FYEKMQ (reference sequence). The CDR3 covers 13 residues. V was pared by 4 bases and J by 8 bases, with 14 bases between. This chain's CDR3 is CASSSGQNQGYTF. The CDR3 region has the DNA TGTGCCAGCAGCTCCGGACAGAATCAGGGCTACACCTTC.

V gene TRBV28 combines with J gene TRBJ2-1; D gene ambiguous. This CDR3 contains 11 residues. V dropped 8 bases and J dropped 2 bases, with 4 bases sitting between them. The V gene's germline CDR1 is MDHEN and CDR2 SYDVKM. Written as DNA, the CDR3 is TGTGCCAGCGCTACCTACAATGAGCAGTTCTTC. Protein product: CASATYNEQFF. Complete variable domain (other parts from reference TRBV28 and TRBJ2-1): DVKVTQSSRYLVKRTGEKVFLECVQDMDHENMFWYRQDPGLGLRLIYFSYDVKMKEKGDIPEGYSVSREKKERFSLILESASTNQTSMYLCASATYNEQFFGPGTRLTVL.

The chain links TRBV7-8 to TRBJ2-7; possible D gene TRBD1, 5 bases. The CDR3 totals 14 residues. Deletions cut 1 base from V and 7 bases from J, with 14 bases between. Germline CDR1 is SGHVS and CDR2 is FQNEAQ. The CDR3 sequence is CASSLGGLFGEQYF. In DNA form, the CDR3 reads TGTGCCAGCAGCTTAGGGGGCCTCTTTGGGGAGCAGTACTTC.

The chain couples TRBV11-2 to TRBJ1-1; a possible D gene is TRBD1 (5 bases). The CDR3 is 15 residues long. V was cut by 3 bases and J by 0 bases, with 11 bases left in between. Germline CDR1 is SGHAT and CDR2 is FQNNGV. Written as DNA, the CDR3 is TGTGCCAGCAGCTTCACGGGGGGAGTGAACACTGAAGCTTTCTTT. Translated: CASSFTGGVNTEAFF.

This clone was found many times. The chain is built from TRBV29-1 and TRBJ1-1, with D maybe TRBD1 (5 bases). V was cut by 4 bases and J by 5 bases, with 11 bases left in between. Per germline, CDR1 SQVTM and CDR2 ANQGSEA. The CDR3 runs 12 residues. CDR3 loop: CSVAEGRTEAFF. CDR3 in DNA: TGCAGCGTTGCCGAGGGGAGAACTGAAGCTTTCTTT.

This clone has a handful of counts. Written as DNA, the CDR3 is TGCGCCAGCAGCTACACCAGGCCTAATTCACCCCTCCACTTT. Amino acid sequence: CASSYTRPNSPLHF. The chain uses TRBV5-1 and TRBJ1-6; D gene unclear. CDR3 length: 14 amino acids. Germline V lookup: CDR1 SGHRS, CDR2 YFSETQ. V was trimmed by 3 bases and J by 6 bases, leaving 10 bases between them.

The chain couples TRBV6-1 to TRBJ1-1, with 8 bases fitting TRBD1. CDR3 size: 15 residues. V was clipped by 3 bases and J by 1 base; unmatched bases: 4. Germline CDR1 is MNHNS and CDR2 is SASEGT. This CDR3 is CASSDQGAANTEAFF. The CDR3 nucleotides read TGTGCCAGCAGTGACCAGGGGGCGGCGAACACTGAAGCTTTCTTT.

Comment on this clone: Mismatch with germline at one junction end may stem from a read error. This chain joins TRBV11-2 and TRBJ1-3; possibly TRBD1 for D (6 bases). Looked up from germline, CDR1 is SGHAT and CDR2 is FQNNGV. CDR3 size: 13 residues. This CDR3 is CASSSNPTGSGDF. The CDR3 bases are TGTGCCAGCAGCTCCAATCCGACAGGATCAGGGGATTTT.

The chain combines TRBV7-3 with TRBJ1-1; D gene uncertain. The germline V gene encodes CDR1 SGHTA and CDR2 FQGTGA. The germline V and J ends were trimmed by 2 bases and 6 bases, with 16 bases remaining between them. The CDR3 has 15 amino acids. The CDR3 reads CASSLQPPPNAEAFF. Here the CDR3 DNA reads TGTGCCAGCAGCTTACAGCCCCCTCCAAACGCTGAAGCTTTCTTT.

The rearrangement uses TRBV7-3 and TRBJ2-7, with 7 bases aligning to TRBD1. CDR3 length: 15 residues. Germline values: CDR1 SGHTA, CDR2 FQGTGA. Unmatched junction bases numbered 8, after V lost 3 bases and J lost 3 bases. CDR3 bases: TGTGCCAGCAGCTTGTCACCAGGGGGTGGCTACGAGCAGTACTTC. It is translated as CASSLSPGGGYEQYF.

The chain uses TRBV4-1 and TRBJ2-7; 7 nucleotides align to TRBD2. The CDR3 is 14 residues long. The junction had 7 bases not matched to a gene; V was cut back by 2 bases and J by 6 bases. Germline V gives CDR1 MGHRA, CDR2 YSYEKL. The CDR3, as DNA: TGCGCCAGCAGCCAACCCCCGACTAGCAGCGAGCAGTACTTC. Its translation is CASSQPPTSSEQYF.